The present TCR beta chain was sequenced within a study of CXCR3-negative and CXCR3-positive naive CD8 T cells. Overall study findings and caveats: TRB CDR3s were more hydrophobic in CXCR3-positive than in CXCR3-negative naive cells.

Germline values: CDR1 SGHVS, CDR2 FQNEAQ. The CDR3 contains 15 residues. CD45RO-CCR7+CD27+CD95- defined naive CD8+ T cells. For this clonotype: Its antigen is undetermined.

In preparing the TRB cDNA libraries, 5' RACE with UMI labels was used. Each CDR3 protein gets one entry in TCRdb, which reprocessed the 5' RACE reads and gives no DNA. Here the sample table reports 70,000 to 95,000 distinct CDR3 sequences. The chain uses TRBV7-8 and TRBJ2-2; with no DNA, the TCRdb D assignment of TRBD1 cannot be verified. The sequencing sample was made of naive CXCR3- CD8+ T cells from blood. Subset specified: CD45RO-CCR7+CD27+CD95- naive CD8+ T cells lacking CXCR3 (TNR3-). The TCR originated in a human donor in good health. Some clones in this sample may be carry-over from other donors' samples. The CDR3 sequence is CASSFQGANTGELFF.